The 20 T cell receptor beta chains below all came from one sample that was sequenced in a study of CD8+CD57+ T cells in acquired aplastic anemia. Genomic DNA acted as the template from which TCR beta VDJ combination and CDR3 sequence profiling were carried out. TCRdb processed the reads anew with MiXCR; each CDR3 protein has one entry. The sample lists under 350,000 distinct CDR3 sequences, roughly 53% occurring once. Patients chosen for sequencing had shown CD8+CD57+ cell expansion by flow cytometry. Source material: sorted CD4+, CD8+, or CD8+CD57+ T cells (not recorded which) from PBMCs. Every receptor here comes from a human donor with aplastic anemia.

This clonotype was picked up many times. The rearrangement uses TRBV12-3 or TRBV12-4 and TRBJ2-1; 9 bases match TRBD2. V was pared by 1 base and J by 2 bases, with 3 bases of the junction left unmatched. The CDR3 is 16 amino acids. The CDR3 reads CASSLGGGRAYNEQFF. The CDR3, as DNA: TGTGCCAGCAGTTTAGGTGGCGGGAGGGCCTACAATGAGCAGTTCTTC.

The rearrangement joins TRBV5-1 to TRBJ2-7; 9 bases map to TRBD2. The germline V gene has CDR1 SGHRS and CDR2 YFSETQ. J was trimmed by 6 bases and V by 4 bases; bases with no gene match: 8. The length of the CDR3 is 14 residues. This chain's CDR3 is CASSPIGGGAEQYF. In DNA, the CDR3 is TGCGCCAGCAGCCCTATTGGCGGGGGGGCCGAGCAGTACTTC.

The gene calls are TRBV14 and TRBJ2-3; D is unclear. The CDR3 spans 12 residues. With 1 base removed from V and 8 bases from J, the gap between germline ends came to 7 bases. Germline V gene sequence: CDR1 SGHDN, CDR2 FVKESK. CDR3 in DNA: TGTGCCAGCAGCCAAGCAAAGGTTACGCAGTATTTT. Residues: CASSQAKVTQYF.

This rearrangement joins TRBV5-4 to TRBJ2-5; maybe TRBD2 (5 bases). The CDR3 is 14 amino acids. The germline V gene encodes CDR1 SGHNT and CDR2 YYREEE (reference sequence). The V end lost 4 bases, the J end lost 4 bases, and 14 bases lay between the germline ends. CDR3 in amino acids: CASSSLAAGETQYF. The DNA of the CDR3 is TGTGCCAGCAGCAGTCTGGCGGCGGGAGAGACCCAGTACTTC.

J is TRBJ1-2 and V is TRBV2; a possible D gene is TRBD1 (6 bases). This CDR3 is 13 amino acids long. Between the trimmed V and J ends, which lost 6 bases and 10 bases, there was a span of 18 bases. Per germline, CDR1 SNHLY and CDR2 FYNNEI. The CDR3 DNA reads TGTGCCAGCAGGATCAGGACAGTGGGAGCCTACACCTTC. Translated: CASRIRTVGAYTF.

The rearrangement uses TRBV19 and TRBJ1-6; D is perhaps TRBD1 (5 bases). The CDR3 covers 15 residues. CDR1 and CDR2 from the germline V gene are LNHDA and SQIVND (reference sequence). V was clipped by 5 bases and J by 4 bases, with 12 bases between them. CDR3 in DNA: TGTGCCAGTAGTTCTCAGCCAGGGTATAATTCACCCCTCCACTTT. This gives the protein CASSSQPGYNSPLHF.

The chain couples TRBV10-3 to TRBJ1-3; D remains unclear. Trimming pared 2 bases from V and 3 bases from J, leaving 5 bases between. Germline-derived CDR1 and CDR2 are ENHRY and SYGVKD. The CDR3 totals 13 residues. CDR3 in amino acids: CAISETSGNTIYF. CDR3 DNA: TGTGCCATCAGTGAGACGAGTGGAAACACCATATATTTT.

The CDR3 region is CASSVGSGLYNEQFF. The CDR3 coding sequence is TGTGCCAGCAGCGTAGGTAGCGGGCTCTACAATGAGCAGTTCTTC. This chain connects TRBV9 to TRBJ2-1; TRBD2 matches 7 bases. V was pared by 0 bases and J by 3 bases, with 3 bases of the junction left unmatched. This CDR3 contains 15 residues. Per the germline V gene, CDR1 is SGDLS and CDR2 is YYNGEE.

This sequence joins TRBV7-9 and TRBJ1-5, with D possibly matching TRBD1 (6 bases). The CDR3 spans 13 residues. The V end lost 9 bases, the J end lost 11 bases, and 20 bases lay between the germline ends. Germline V gene sequence: CDR1 SEHNR, CDR2 FQNEAQ (reference sequence). This CDR3 is CASSPTGTGTQHF. DNA of the CDR3: TGTGCCAGTAGCCCAACAGGTACAGGGACCCAGCATTTT.

This clonotype was detected many times. The chain employs TRBV15 and TRBJ2-2; D ambiguous. This CDR3 comprises 16 residues. Looked up from germline, CDR1 is LNHNV and CDR2 is YYDKDF (reference sequence). Trimming took off 2 bases at V and 0 bases at J, with 10 bases between the two ends. The CDR3 protein is CATSRSGGTNTGELFF. The CDR3, as DNA: TGTGCCACCAGCAGATCAGGCGGAACGAACACCGGGGAGCTGTTTTTT.

This chain links TRBV6-2 or TRBV6-3 with TRBJ2-7; tentatively, D is TRBD1 (5 bases). Germline CDR1 reads MNHEY; CDR2 reads SVGEGT. With 5 bases removed from V and 5 bases from J, the gap between germline ends came to 10 bases. There are 12 residues in the CDR3. CDR3 loop: CASSIRTNEQYF. CDR3 bases: TGTGCCAGCAGTATCAGGACAAACGAGCAGTACTTC.

The V gene is TRBV20-1, the J gene TRBJ2-7; 16 bases fit TRBD2. With V trimmed by 5 bases and J by 1 base, 5 bases remained unmatched. Germline assignment: CDR1 DFQATT and CDR2 SNEGSKA (reference sequence). This CDR3 contains 16 residues. The CDR3 sequence: CSAGGLAGGSSYEQYF. The CDR3 DNA reads as TGCAGTGCTGGGGGACTAGCGGGAGGGTCTTCCTACGAGCAGTACTTC.

The chain uses TRBV19 and TRBJ1-1; TRBD1 aligns across 7 bases. CDR1 LNHDA and CDR2 SQIVND come from the germline V gene (reference sequence). Trimming removed 3 bases from V and 3 bases from J; junction bases left unmatched: 7. CDR3 size: 15 residues. The CDR3 DNA sequence: TGTGCCAGTAGTATTCGGGGGCAGGGGGACACTGAAGCTTTCTTT. Translated: CASSIRGQGDTEAFF.

This clonotype has ten or more counts. The chain recombines TRBV6-4 with TRBJ2-3; 8 nucleotides line up with TRBD2. V lost 0 bases and J lost 1; bases outside the gene matches: 3. The CDR3 has 16 residues. Germline V gene sequence: CDR1 MRHNA, CDR2 SNTAGT. CDR3: CASSDSSSGGTDTQYF. In DNA, the CDR3 is TGTGCCAGCAGTGACTCGAGTAGCGGGGGCACAGATACGCAGTATTTT.

In its sample, this clonotype was seen many times. The chain has TRBV6-1 and TRBJ1-4; the match to TRBD1 covers 11 bases. Germline loops: CDR1 MNHNS, CDR2 SASEGT. The CDR3 sequence is 15 residues long. Trimming removed 5 bases from V and 8 bases from J; junction bases left unmatched: 7. CDR3 amino acids: CASSLGTGGLEKLFF. The CDR3, as DNA: TGTGCCAGCAGTCTCGGGACAGGGGGTTTAGAAAAACTGTTTTTT.

V usage is TRBV5-6 and J usage is TRBJ1-1; D is perhaps TRBD1 (5 bases). This CDR3 is built from 14 residues. The V and J ends lost 4 bases and 1 base respectively, with 11 bases between them. Germline V gene sequence: CDR1 SGHDT, CDR2 YYEEEE. The DNA of the CDR3 is TGTGCCAGCAGCGAGGGACGGGGGAACACTGAAGCTTTCTTT. Translation: CASSEGRGNTEAFF.

This clonotype was counted ten times or more. This sequence joins TRBV9 and TRBJ1-4; D gene uncertain. Germline CDR1 is SGDLS and CDR2 is YYNGEE. This CDR3 region has 18 residues. Trimming removed 4 bases from V and 0 bases from J, with 19 bases in between. CDR3 DNA sequence: TGTGCCAGCAGCCTTCGCCCCCTCTACGGCGCAACTAATGAAAAACTGTTTTTT. It codes for CASSLRPLYGATNEKLFF. Full variable domain (outside the CDR3, taken from reference TRBV9 and TRBJ1-4): DSGVTQTPKHLITATGQRVTLRCSPRSGDLSVYWYQQSLDQGLQFLIQYYNGEERAKGNILERFSAQQFPDLHSELNLSSLELGDSALYFCASSLRPLYGATNEKLFFGSGTQLSVL.

CDR3 in amino acids: CASSLDRESREKLFF. Written as DNA, the CDR3 is TGCGCCAGCAGCTTGGACAGGGAGTCTAGAGAAAAACTGTTTTTT. The rearrangement links TRBV5-1 to TRBJ1-4; D is perhaps TRBD1 (6 bases). In germline, CDR1 is SGHRS, CDR2 YFSETQ. The ends were cut back, 0 bases at V and 8 bases at J, with 14 bases in the middle. The CDR3 extends over 15 amino acids. The entire variable domain, with the rest obtained from reference TRBV5-1 and TRBJ1-4, is as follows: KAGVTQTPRYLIKTRGQQVTLSCSPISGHRSVSWYQQTPGQGLQFLFEYFSETQRNKGNFPGRFSGRQFSNSRSEMNVSTLELGDSALYLCASSLDRESREKLFFGSGTQLSVL.

This clonotype was detected once. The rearrangement joins TRBV2 to TRBJ1-1, with TRBD1 identical over 7 bases. The ends lost 7 bases at V and 3 bases at J; junction bases unmatched: 8. The CDR3 loop spans 14 amino acids. The V gene's germline CDR1 is SNHLY and CDR2 FYNNEI. CDR3 nucleotides: TGTGCCAGCATCACACAGGGGTTGGACACTGAAGCTTTCTTT. It yields the protein CASITQGLDTEAFF.

In this sample, this clonotype turned up many times. The V gene is TRBV9, the J gene TRBJ2-7; D perhaps matches TRBD2 (5 bases). Trimming left V 0 bases short and J 0 bases short, with 7 bases between. This CDR3 has 14 amino acids. Germline-derived CDR1 and CDR2 are SGDLS and YYNGEE. CDR3 nucleotide sequence: TGTGCCAGCAGCGTAGTAGCGAACTCCTACGAGCAGTACTTC. It yields the protein CASSVVANSYEQYF.